This T cell receptor (beta chain) was obtained from a study of beta chain features in type 1 diabetes. Many counts were recorded for this clone. Its specificity is not known. Germline V gene lookup returns CDR1 ENHRY and CDR2 SYGVKD. The CDR3 runs to 12 residues. The V end was cut by 10 bases, the J end by 1 base, with 10 bases between. Findings of the study overall: TCRB rearrangement may or may not be influenced by HLA type; here this remained unresolved.

Reverse transcription of all isolated RNA meant that expressed TCRB transcripts were sequenced. This table comes from immunoSEQ multiplex PCR, and its TCRdb copy is limited to in-frame clones, with some not included. Of 300,000 or so clones in the sample, 6.5% to 10% were seen once. The rearrangement links TRBV10-3 to TRBJ1-1; D not resolved. Sequencing was performed on central memory CD4+ T cells from blood. The clonotype originates from a woman younger than 35 in good health. In nucleotides, the CDR3 is TGTGCCACGAGACCGGGGAACACTGAAGCTTTCTTT. This encodes CATRPGNTEAFF.